This T cell receptor (beta chain) was sequenced in a study of regulatory T cells in long-lasting Graves disease. Time point given: newly diagnosed GD, antithyroid drugs for less than 3 months. Preparation of the TCR library used RNA extracted from PBMCs. There are 17 residues in the CDR3. Trimming took 2 bases from V and 3 from J, leaving 20 bases between them. The germline V gene has CDR1 KGHSH and CDR2 LQKENI. Building the TCR beta libraries relied on iRepertoire HTBI primers, and CDR3 regions underwent Arm-PCR. MiXCR was run by TCRdb on the multiplex PCR reads, yielding one entry per CDR3 protein. The sample holds 350,000 to 500,000 distinct CDR3 sequences; less than 20% are singletons and the top ten take approximately 22%. The data also belong to a second study, concerning T cells in Graves' hyperthyroidism and ophthalmopathy.

The origin of this receptor is a woman aged 18 to 35 with Graves disease. The sample consisted of peripheral blood mononuclear cells (PBMCs), taken at new diagnosis, from a patient treated with antithyroid drugs. The chain employs TRBV18 and TRBJ2-7, with D perhaps matching TRBD2 (5 bases). The DNA of the CDR3 is TGTGCCAGCTCACCAAATGATCGGAGGATGAATTTCTACGAGCAGTACTTC. Translating it yields CASSPNDRRMNFYEQYF.